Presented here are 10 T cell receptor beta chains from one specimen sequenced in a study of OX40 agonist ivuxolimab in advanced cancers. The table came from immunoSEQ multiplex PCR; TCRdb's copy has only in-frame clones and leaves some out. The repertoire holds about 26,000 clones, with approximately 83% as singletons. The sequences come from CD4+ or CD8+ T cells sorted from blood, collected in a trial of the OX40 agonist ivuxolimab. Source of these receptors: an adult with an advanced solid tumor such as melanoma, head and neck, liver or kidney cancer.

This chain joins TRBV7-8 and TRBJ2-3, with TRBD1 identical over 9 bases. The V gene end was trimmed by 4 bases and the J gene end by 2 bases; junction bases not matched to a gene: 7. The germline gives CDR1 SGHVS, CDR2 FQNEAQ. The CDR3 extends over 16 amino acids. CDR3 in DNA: TGTGCCAGCAGCTCTCTGGGACAGGGATCCACAGATACGCAGTATTTT. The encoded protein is CASSSLGQGSTDTQYF.

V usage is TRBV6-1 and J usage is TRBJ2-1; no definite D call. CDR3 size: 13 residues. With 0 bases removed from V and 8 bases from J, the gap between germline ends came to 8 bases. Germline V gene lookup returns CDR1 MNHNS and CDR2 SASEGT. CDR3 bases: TGTGCCAGCAGTGAAGCGACGGGTTATGAGCAGTTCTTC. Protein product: CASSEATGYEQFF.

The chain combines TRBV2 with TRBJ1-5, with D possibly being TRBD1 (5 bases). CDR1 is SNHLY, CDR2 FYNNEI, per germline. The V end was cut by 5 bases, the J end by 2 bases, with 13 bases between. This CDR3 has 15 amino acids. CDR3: CASSRYGDRNQPQHF. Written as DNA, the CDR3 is TGTGCCAGCAGTCGGTACGGGGACCGCAATCAGCCCCAGCATTTT.

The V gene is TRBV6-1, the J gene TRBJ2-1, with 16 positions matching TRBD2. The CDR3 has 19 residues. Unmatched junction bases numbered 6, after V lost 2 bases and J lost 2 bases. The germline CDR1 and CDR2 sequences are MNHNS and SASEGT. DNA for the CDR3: TGTGCCAGCAGTGAAATGGGACTAGCGGGGGGGCTCACCTACAATGAGCAGTTCTTC. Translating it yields CASSEMGLAGGLTYNEQFF.

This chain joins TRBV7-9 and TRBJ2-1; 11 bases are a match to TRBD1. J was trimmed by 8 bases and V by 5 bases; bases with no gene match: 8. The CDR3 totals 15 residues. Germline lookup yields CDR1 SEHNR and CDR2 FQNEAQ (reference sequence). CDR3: CASSTRTGGKDEQFF. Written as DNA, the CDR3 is TGTGCCAGCAGCACCCGGACAGGGGGCAAGGATGAGCAGTTCTTC.

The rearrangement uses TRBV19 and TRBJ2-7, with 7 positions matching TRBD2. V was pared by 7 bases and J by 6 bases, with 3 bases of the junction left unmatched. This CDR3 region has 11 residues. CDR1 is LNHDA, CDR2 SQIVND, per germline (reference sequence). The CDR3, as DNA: TGTGCCAGTACCACGGGGGGCGAGCAGTACTTC. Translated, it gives CASTTGGEQYF.

The CDR3 sequence is CASSLSAGVQETQYF. In DNA form, the CDR3 reads TGTGCCAGCAGCTTATCAGCGGGGGTACAAGAGACCCAGTACTTC. The chain combines TRBV7-6 with TRBJ2-5, with 8 bases that match TRBD2. Trimming cost V 2 bases and J 2 bases; bases outside gene matches: 4. Germline assignment: CDR1 SGHVS and CDR2 FNYEAQ. This CDR3 spans 15 amino acids.

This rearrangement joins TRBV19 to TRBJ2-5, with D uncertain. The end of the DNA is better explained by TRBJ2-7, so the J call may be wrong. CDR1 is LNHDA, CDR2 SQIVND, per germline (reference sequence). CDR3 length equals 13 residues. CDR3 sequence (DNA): TGTGCCAGTAGTATAGCTGGGGCCTACGAGCAGTACTTC. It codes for CASSIAGAYEQYF.

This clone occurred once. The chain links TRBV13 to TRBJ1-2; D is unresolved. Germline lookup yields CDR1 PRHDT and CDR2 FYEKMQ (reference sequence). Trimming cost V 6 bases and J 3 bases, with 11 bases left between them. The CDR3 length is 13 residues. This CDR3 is CASRRVVDYGYTF. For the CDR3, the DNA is TGTGCCAGCAGGAGGGTCGTAGACTATGGCTACACCTTC.

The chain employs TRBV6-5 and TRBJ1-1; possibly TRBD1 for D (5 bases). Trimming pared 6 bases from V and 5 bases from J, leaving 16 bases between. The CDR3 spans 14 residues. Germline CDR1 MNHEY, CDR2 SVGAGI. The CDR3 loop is CASSPTRGSTEAFF. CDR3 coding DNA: TGTGCCAGCAGCCCTACGCGGGGGTCTACTGAAGCTTTCTTT.